These 10 T cell receptor beta chains were all obtained from the same sample, sequenced in a study of blood T cell repertoires in COVID-19. Profiling relied on immunoSEQ multiplex PCR, and the TCRdb table lists in-frame clones only, not all of them. Of 250,000 to 350,000 clones listed, around 82% are singletons. The sequenced sample consisted of peripheral blood. These TCRs come from a human donor with COVID-19, enrolled during active disease. The donor label of this sample is uncertain.

This chain connects TRBV30 to TRBJ2-7, with TRBD2 matching 10 bases. Germline CDR1 and CDR2: GTSNPN and SVGIG (reference sequence). J lost 3 bases, V lost 6 bases, and 2 bases had no gene match. The CDR3 sequence is 12 residues long. The CDR3 nucleotides are TGTGCCTGCCGGACTAGCGGCTACGAGCAGTACTTC. It codes for CACRTSGYEQYF. The whole variable domain, filled in from reference TRBV30 and TRBJ2-7, reads SQTIHQWPATLVQPVGSPLSLECTVEGTSNPNLYWYRQAAGRGLQLLFYSVGIGQISSEVPQNLSASRPQDRQFILSSKKLLLSDSGFYLCACRTSGYEQYFGPGTRLTVT.

The V and J genes are TRBV27 and TRBJ1-2; possible D gene TRBD1, 6 bases. Germline lookup yields CDR1 MNHEY and CDR2 SMNVEV (reference sequence). The V gene lost 5 bases and the J gene lost 1 base, with 20 bases spanning the gap. The CDR3 runs to 17 residues. In DNA, the CDR3 is TGTGCCAGCAGTATCCCCCCGCAACCGACAGGTAACTATGGCTACACCTTC. Residues: CASSIPPQPTGNYGYTF.

The genes are TRBV3-1 (or the pseudogene TRBV3-2) and TRBJ2-7; possibly TRBD1 for D (8 bases). Trimming took off 4 bases at V and 12 bases at J, with 16 bases between the two ends. This CDR3 is built from 12 residues. The V gene's germline CDR1 is LGHDT and CDR2 YNNKEL (reference sequence). The DNA for the CDR3 is TGTGCCAGCAGCCGGGGAGGGGACAGGCGGTACTTC. Its translation: CASSRGGDRRYF.

This chain uses TRBV30 with TRBJ1-2; 7 nucleotides match TRBD1. Germline V gives CDR1 GTSNPN, CDR2 SVGIG (reference sequence). The CDR3 sequence is 16 residues long. Trimming cost V 4 bases and J 1 base; bases outside gene matches: 12. CDR3 region: CAWNLLTGANNYGYTF. The CDR3 nucleotides read TGTGCCTGGAATTTACTAACAGGGGCCAATAACTATGGCTACACCTTC. Together with reference TRBV30 and TRBJ1-2, the CDR3 gives the full variable domain: SQTIHQWPATLVQPVGSPLSLECTVEGTSNPNLYWYRQAAGRGLQLLFYSVGIGQISSEVPQNLSASRPQDRQFILSSKKLLLSDSGFYLCAWNLLTGANNYGYTFGSGTRLTVV.

The gene calls are TRBV18 and TRBJ1-5; TRBD1 is a possible D gene (5 bases). Trimming took off 3 bases at V and 0 bases at J, with 15 bases between the two ends. CDR3 size: 17 residues. In germline, CDR1 is KGHSH, CDR2 LQKENI. The CDR3 DNA sequence: TGTGCCAGCTCACCGGTTTCGGGGGAAATTAGCAATCAGCCCCAGCATTTT. It translates to CASSPVSGEISNQPQHF.

The CDR3 bases are TGCAGCGTTGCGACTAGCTTCCAAGAGACCCAGTACTTC. Its protein is CSVATSFQETQYF. The J gene is TRBJ2-5, the V gene TRBV29-1; 7 bases fit TRBD2. The CDR3 spans 13 residues. Per the germline V gene, CDR1 is SQVTM and CDR2 is ANQGSEA. Trimming removed 4 bases from V and 1 base from J; junction bases left unmatched: 3.

CDR3 in DNA: TGTGCCAGCAGGGGACAGGGTGGGGGGCAGTTCTTC. As protein: CASRGQGGGQFF. The rearrangement joins TRBV2 to TRBJ2-1; 9 bases line up with TRBD1. V trimming: 6 bases; J trimming: 12 bases; junction bases outside the gene matches: 6. The length of the CDR3 is 12 residues. The V gene's germline CDR1 is SNHLY and CDR2 FYNNEI.

This clone has a single count. This chain links TRBV5-1 with TRBJ2-1; 11 positions match TRBD2. Germline V lookup: CDR1 SGHRS, CDR2 YFSETQ. V lost 5 bases, J lost 2 bases, and 6 bases stayed unmatched. This CDR3 is 16 amino acids long. CDR3 coding DNA: TGCGCCAGCAGTCCCGGTAGCGGGAGGGCCTACAATGAGCAGTTCTTC. Amino acids: CASSPGSGRAYNEQFF.

This chain links TRBV7-6 with TRBJ1-5, with 9 positions matching TRBD1. This CDR3 is 16 amino acids long. The J segment lost 1 base and the V segment lost 4 bases, leaving 5 bases of the junction unmatched. Germline-derived CDR1 and CDR2 are SGHVS and FNYEAQ. The chain's CDR3 is CASSSTGGRSNQPQHF. CDR3 in DNA: TGTGCCAGCAGCTCGACAGGGGGAAGGAGCAATCAGCCCCAGCATTTT.

The rearrangement links TRBV5-1 to TRBJ2-7; 13 nucleotides align to TRBD2. Trimming cost V 2 bases and J 3 bases; bases outside gene matches: 8. The CDR3 sequence is 17 residues long. In germline, CDR1 is SGHRS, CDR2 YFSETQ. In DNA, the CDR3 is TGCGCCAGCAGCTTCACTAGCGGGAGGGCTGGCGGCTACGAGCAGTACTTC. This encodes CASSFTSGRAGGYEQYF.